The sequence of this T cell receptor beta chain was determined in a study of cytomegalovirus exposure and HLA in healthy donors. The overall study: Later analysis reported that the 120 or so validation repertoires shared the platform of the approximately 690 first-cohort repertoires. Study outcomes and limitations: Cytomegalovirus status was reportedly diagnosed by the classifier with high specificity and sensitivity. Under in vitro conditions, three CMV-associated chains were confirmed as specific for CMV antigens.

Germline V gene data show CDR1 as MGHRA and CDR2 as YSYEKL. The V and J ends lost 4 bases and 8 bases, in that order; junction bases with no gene match: 8. The CDR3 loop spans 16 amino acids. Profiling relied on immunoSEQ multiplex PCR, and the TCRdb table lists in-frame clones only, not all of them. The sample has some 150,000 clones; about 89% are singletons. To note about this clone: Its antigen is still unknown.

These donors were members of the 120-subject validation cohort, a group separate from the roughly 670-subject first cohort. The rearrangement links TRBV4-1 to TRBJ2-1; TRBD2 agrees at 13 bases. This clonotype was obtained from a young woman in good health and CMV-seropositive. Sequenced: PBMCs. The CDR3 loop is CASSPLRTSGSDEQFF. The CDR3 nucleotides are TGCGCCAGCAGCCCATTAAGGACTAGCGGGAGTGATGAGCAGTTCTTC.